The present entry profiles one T cell receptor beta chain with its context. This sample was included in a study of early stage breast cancer tumors. The ends were cut back, 1 base at V and 6 bases at J, with 13 bases in the middle. The CDR3 spans 15 residues. Germline assignment: CDR1 SNHLY and CDR2 FYNNEI. Clones were sequenced by immunoSEQ multiplex PCR, and TCRdb holds only the in-frame ones, with some missing. The sample consists of about 36,000 clones, 74% of them appearing once. This clonotype originated in a person in their sixties or seventies with breast cancer. Sequencing was done on a sample of blood. The J gene is TRBJ2-1, the V gene TRBV2; a possible D gene is TRBD1 (6 bases). As DNA, the CDR3 is TGTGCCAGCAGTGAAGAACAGGGCCGACGCAATGAGCAGTTCTTC. It translates to CASSEEQGRRNEQFF.